The T cell receptor (beta chain) described here comes from a study of pediatric ulcerative colitis. The CDR3 runs to 15 residues. Trimming took 2 bases from V and 0 from J; bases not matched to a gene: 2. In germline, CDR1 is MNHEY, CDR2 SVGAGI. Rectal tissue came from one to two pinch biopsies taken at colonoscopy. Assay: immunoSEQ multiplex PCR; the TCRdb copy retains only in-frame clones and omits some. The repertoire holds 40,000 to 55,000 clones, around 76% seen once, with 3% to 4.5% in the top ten. Sequences were obtained from gut tissue. This rearrangement joins TRBV6-5 to TRBJ1-2; TRBD1 agrees at 8 bases. This receptor was taken from a girl aged 10-17 years with moderate ulcerative colitis. The CDR3 spells CASSYAQGANYGYTF. Written as DNA, the CDR3 is TGTGCCAGCAGTTACGCACAGGGGGCTAACTATGGCTACACCTTC.